Each of the 23 T cell receptor beta chains below was sequenced from the same sample in a study of T cell responses to AZD1222 COVID-19 vaccine. Sequencing used immunoSEQ multiplex PCR; TCRdb keeps in-frame clones, though not all of them. This table holds more than 150,000 clones, 92% found once. The sequencing used peripheral blood, collected 28 days after the second AZD1222 dose. All receptors come from an adult who received the AZD1222 COVID-19 vaccine.

Many counts were recorded for this clone. V usage is TRBV28 and J usage is TRBJ1-2; D might be TRBD1 (6 bases). Germline CDR1 is MDHEN and CDR2 is SYDVKM. V was clipped by 3 bases and J by 6 bases, with 11 bases between them. The CDR3 runs 13 residues. CDR3 amino acids: CASSLGQGDGYTF. The CDR3 nucleotides are TGTGCCAGCAGTTTGGGACAAGGAGATGGCTACACCTTC.

This CDR3 reads CASSPTSGGTEYEQYF. DNA for the CDR3: TGCGCCAGCAGTCCCACTAGCGGGGGGACGGAGTACGAGCAGTACTTC. The rearrangement joins TRBV5-1 to TRBJ2-7, with 12 bases fitting TRBD2. V shed 5 bases and J 4 bases; nucleotides not matched to a gene: 10. This CDR3 has 16 amino acids. Germline values: CDR1 SGHRS, CDR2 YFSETQ.

V gene TRBV7-8 combines with J gene TRBJ2-3; D may match TRBD1 or TRBD2 (5 bases each). V shed 1 base and J shed 7 bases, with 12 bases lying between them. Germline lookup yields CDR1 SGHVS and CDR2 FQNEAQ. There are 14 residues in the CDR3. CDR3 in amino acids: CASSLVGDVYTQYF. DNA of the CDR3: TGTGCCAGCAGCTTAGTGGGGGACGTGTATACGCAGTATTTT.

The chain employs TRBV28 and TRBJ2-1; the match to TRBD2 covers 11 bases. V was clipped by 3 bases and J by 9 bases; unmatched bases: 4. CDR1 is MDHEN and CDR2 is SYDVKM in the germline V gene. This CDR3 contains 14 residues. The CDR3 reads CASSFASGGTEQFF. CDR3 DNA: TGTGCCAGCAGTTTTGCTAGCGGGGGGACTGAGCAGTTCTTC.

Comments on this clone: The same CDR3 is also encoded by other DNA sequences in this sample. The gene calls are TRBV29-1 and TRBJ1-2; no clear D. The CDR3 is 12 residues long. Trimming took off 4 bases at V and 2 bases at J, with 8 bases between the two ends. CDR1 SQVTM and CDR2 ANQGSEA come from the germline V gene. Here the CDR3 DNA reads TGCAGCGTTGGAGACAAGAACTATGGCTACACCTTC. Encoded protein: CSVGDKNYGYTF.

The chain carries TRBV19 and TRBJ2-1, with D possibly being TRBD2 (7 bases). There are 15 residues in the CDR3. The V and J ends lost 6 bases and 3 bases respectively, with 15 bases between them. CDR1 and CDR2 from the germline V gene are LNHDA and SQIVND (reference sequence). DNA of the CDR3: TGTGCCAGTAGGCCTAGGGGGGGGATCTACAATGAGCAGTTCTTC. It yields the protein CASRPRGGIYNEQFF. Using reference TRBV19 and TRBJ2-1 for the parts outside the CDR3, the full variable domain is DGGITQSPKYLFRKEGQNVTLSCEQNLNHDAMYWYRQDPGQGLRLIYYSQIVNDFQKGDIAEGYSVSREKKESFPLTVTSAQKNPTAFYLCASRPRGGIYNEQFFGPGTRLTVL.

The chain carries TRBV7-2 and TRBJ2-7; TRBD1 aligns across 8 bases. The V segment lost 0 bases and the J segment 2 bases; nucleotides outside the gene matches: 3. This CDR3 spans 15 amino acids. Per germline, CDR1 SGHTA and CDR2 FQGNSA. CDR3 DNA sequence: TGTGCCAGCAGCTTAGCTGGGACAGGAACCTACGAGCAGTACTTC. Encoded protein: CASSLAGTGTYEQYF.

This rearrangement joins TRBV7-8 to TRBJ1-3; D is ambiguous. This CDR3 region has 16 residues. With 5 bases removed from V and 0 bases from J, the gap between germline ends came to 14 bases. CDR1 and CDR2 from the germline V gene are SGHVS and FQNEAQ. CDR3 sequence reads: CASSRLGRTSGNTIYF. CDR3 coding DNA: TGTGCCAGCAGCCGACTCGGACGGACCTCTGGAAACACCATATATTTT. The full variable domain, in which reference TRBV7-8 and TRBJ1-3 provide the parts outside the CDR3, is GAGVSQSPRYKVAKRGQDVALRCDPISGHVSLFWYQQALGQGPEFLTYFQNEAQLDKSGLPSDRFFAERPEGSVSTLKIQRTQQEDSAVYLCASSRLGRTSGNTIYFGEGSWLTVV.

The chain combines TRBV4-1 with TRBJ1-1; D unclear. The CDR3 length is 13 residues. The ends were cut back, 6 bases at V and 4 bases at J, with 12 bases in the middle. Germline V gene sequence: CDR1 MGHRA, CDR2 YSYEKL. CDR3 amino acids: CASRDPWGTEAFF. DNA of the CDR3: TGCGCCAGCAGGGACCCCTGGGGCACTGAAGCTTTCTTT.

V and J are TRBV7-8 and TRBJ1-2; TRBD1 matches 7 bases. Germline-derived CDR1 and CDR2 are SGHVS and FQNEAQ. J gave up 4 bases and V 3 bases, and 11 bases lay outside the gene matches. The CDR3 sequence is 16 residues long. In DNA form, the CDR3 reads TGTGCCAGCAGCTTGAGGGGGCGCCGAGATATCTATGGCTACACCTTC. Protein product: CASSLRGRRDIYGYTF.

The chain employs TRBV28 and TRBJ1-2; D may be TRBD1 (5 bases). CDR1 and CDR2 (germline): MDHEN, SYDVKM. This CDR3 contains 14 residues. The V gene lost 5 bases and the J gene lost 4 bases, with 14 bases spanning the gap. As DNA, the CDR3 is TGTGCCAGCAGTCGGGACGGAGAGCCCTATGGCTACACCTTC. As protein: CASSRDGEPYGYTF.

The J gene is TRBJ2-1, the V gene TRBV7-3, with TRBD1 matching over 9 bases. The germline CDR1 and CDR2 sequences are SGHTA and FQGTGA. The CDR3 has 15 amino acids. J was trimmed by 2 bases and V by 5 bases; bases with no gene match: 4. The CDR3 DNA reads TGTGCCAGCAGCCTGACAGGGGGGACCTACAATGAGCAGTTCTTC. Translated: CASSLTGGTYNEQFF. Looking up the rest from reference TRBV7-3 and TRBJ2-1 gives the full variable domain: GAGVSQTPSNKVTEKGKYVELRCDPISGHTALYWYRQSLGQGPEFLIYFQGTGAADDSGLPNDRFFAVRPEGSVSTLKIQRTERGDSAVYLCASSLTGGTYNEQFFGPGTRLTVL.

The chain joins TRBV4-2 to TRBJ1-2; D is possibly TRBD1 (5 bases). V lost 5 bases and J lost 3, with 16 bases in between. The CDR3 has 15 residues. Germline V gene sequence: CDR1 LGHNA, CDR2 YNFKEQ. The CDR3 DNA reads TGTGCCAGCAGCGGATCCCCCAGGGACTACTATGGCTACACCTTC. Protein sequence: CASSGSPRDYYGYTF.

The chain joins TRBV7-9 to TRBJ1-1, with unresolved D. Trimming left V 1 base short and J 0 bases short, with 6 bases between. This CDR3 has 14 amino acids. The germline V gene encodes CDR1 SEHNR and CDR2 FQNEAQ (reference sequence). This CDR3 reads CASSLGNVNTEAFF. In DNA form, the CDR3 reads TGTGCCAGCAGCTTAGGCAATGTGAACACTGAAGCTTTCTTT.

This chain joins TRBV25-1 and TRBJ1-1; TRBD1 is a possible D gene (5 bases). Germline CDR1 MGHDK, CDR2 SYGVNS. Trimming pared 2 bases from V and 2 bases from J, leaving 9 bases between. This CDR3 comprises 14 residues. The CDR3, as DNA: TGTGCCAGCAGTGAAAACAGGCCTAACACTGAAGCTTTCTTT. Its protein product is CASSENRPNTEAFF.

The chain joins TRBV5-5 to TRBJ1-5; D unresolved. Germline V lookup: CDR1 SGHKS, CDR2 YYEKEE (reference sequence). V lost 0 bases, J lost 2 bases, and 12 bases lay in between. This CDR3 contains 16 residues. CDR3 DNA sequence: TGTGCCAGCAGCTTGGCCTGGCAGGTTGGCAATCAGCCCCAGCATTTT. Residues: CASSLAWQVGNQPQHF.

This rearrangement joins TRBV28 to TRBJ2-2, with D maybe TRBD2 (5 bases). Germline-derived CDR1 and CDR2 are MDHEN and SYDVKM. Trimming took 4 bases from V and 7 from J, leaving 10 bases between them. CDR3 length equals 13 residues. DNA of the CDR3: TGTGCCAGCAGTTCAGGCGGAGGCGGGGAGCTGTTTTTT. It yields the protein CASSSGGGGELFF.

This clone appeared once. The rearrangement uses TRBV6-7 and TRBJ1-2; D call uncertain. TRBV6-7 is an ORF; its function is uncertain. V was pared by 5 bases and J by 0 bases, with 10 bases between. CDR3 size: 14 residues. The CDR3, as DNA: TGTGCCAGCAGTCGCGGGTCCGCTAACTATGGCTACACCTTC. Translated, it gives CASSRGSANYGYTF.

The chain has TRBV9 and TRBJ2-1; TRBD2 matches at 12 bases. Germline loops: CDR1 SGDLS, CDR2 YYNGEE. Trimming cost V 4 bases and J 4 bases; bases outside gene matches: 6. This CDR3 contains 16 residues. As DNA, the CDR3 is TGTGCCAGCAGCCGACCTAGCGGGAGGGGTTACAATGAGCAGTTCTTC. Translation gives CASSRPSGRGYNEQFF.

V and J are TRBV5-4 and TRBJ2-3; 10 bases match TRBD2. Germline CDR1 and CDR2: SGHNT and YYREEE (reference sequence). CDR3 length: 16 amino acids. Trimming at V came to 3 bases and at J to 4 bases, leaving 8 bases not matched to a gene. In DNA form, the CDR3 reads TGTGCCAGCAGCTCCCTAGTAGCGGGGGGAGCAGATACGCAGTATTTT. Translating gives CASSSLVAGGADTQYF.

The chain employs TRBV3-1 (or the pseudogene TRBV3-2) and TRBJ2-1; D uncertain. Between the trimmed V and J ends, which lost 6 bases and 8 bases, there was a span of 11 bases. The CDR3 runs to 12 residues. CDR1 LGHDT and CDR2 YNNKEL come from the germline V gene (reference sequence). The CDR3 region is CASSYSFDEQFF. The CDR3 nucleotides read TGTGCCAGCAGTTATAGTTTCGATGAGCAGTTCTTC.

The rearrangement joins TRBV19 to TRBJ1-5; D is possibly TRBD1 (5 bases). Trimming cost V 4 bases and J 8 bases, with 18 bases left between them. CDR3 length: 15 amino acids. Germline CDR1 is LNHDA and CDR2 is SQIVND (reference sequence). The CDR3 here is CASSSIGTVGEPQHF. The CDR3 coding sequence is TGTGCCAGTAGTAGCATAGGGACCGTTGGAGAGCCCCAGCATTTT.

This chain uses TRBV5-4 with TRBJ1-1; D gene ambiguous. V dropped 4 bases and J dropped 0 bases, with 13 bases sitting between them. CDR1 and CDR2 from the germline V gene are SGHNT and YYREEE (reference sequence). The CDR3 spans 15 residues. The DNA for the CDR3 is TGTGCCAGCAGCCCGGCGGAGGGCCTGAACACTGAAGCTTTCTTT. This translates into CASSPAEGLNTEAFF.